The clone carrying this T cell receptor (beta chain) was seen a few times. What it binds is not known. TCRdb's table, derived via immunoSEQ multiplex PCR, lists solely in-frame clones and lacks some. The table lists 40,000 to 60,000 clones, approximately 83% of them singletons. The data originate from a study of glioma-infiltrating T cells after dendritic cell vaccination. Findings of the study overall: TCR clonality showed no direct relationship with survival. Only a small number of patients had complete blood and tumor samples.

Germline CDR1 GTSNPN, CDR2 SVGIG (reference sequence). Deletions cut 0 bases from V and 2 bases from J, with 11 bases between. The CDR3 runs 14 residues. This clonotype was sampled from a human donor with glioblastoma. The rearrangement links TRBV30 to TRBJ2-7; no clear D. Here the sequenced sample was blood, taken before dendritic cell vaccination. CDR3 sequence: CAWSVARPPYEQYF. The CDR3 region has the DNA TGTGCCTGGAGTGTAGCGCGGCCCCCCTACGAGCAGTACTTC.